One sample yielded the 3 T cell receptor beta chains listed below, sequenced in a study of cytomegalovirus exposure and HLA in healthy donors. Researchers ran the PCR with 60 Vbeta and 13 Jbeta primers. The method was immunoSEQ multiplex PCR; TCRdb's version includes in-frame clones alone and lacks a portion of them. The sample includes more than 100,000 clones, 65% to 85% seen only once; the top ten take 1.5%. The sample consisted of PBMCs. These receptors originate from a woman between 18 and 29 years old in good health and CMV-seronegative.

This clone has a handful of counts. The V call is TRBV30, the J call TRBJ1-1, with D possibly TRBD1 on 6 matching bases. Germline CDR1 reads GTSNPN; CDR2 reads SVGIG (reference sequence). The CDR3 runs to 13 residues. V lost 5 bases, J lost 3 bases, and 13 bases lay in between. This chain's CDR3 is CAWSRGVDTEAFF. The DNA of the CDR3 is TGTGCCTGGTCCAGGGGCGTCGACACTGAAGCTTTCTTT.

The V call is TRBV5-4, the J call TRBJ2-5; possible D gene TRBD2, 5 bases. Germline V gene lookup returns CDR1 SGHNT and CDR2 YYREEE (reference sequence). Trimming cost V 1 base and J 5 bases, with 9 bases left between them. The CDR3 consists of 13 residues. The CDR3 DNA is TGTGCCAGCAGCTTGTTAGCGACGGAGACCCAGTACTTC. Translation gives CASSLLATETQYF.

This clone has a handful of counts. The chain uses TRBV30 and TRBJ1-5; the D is unclear. CDR1 is GTSNPN and CDR2 is SVGIG in the germline V gene (reference sequence). The CDR3 sequence is 12 residues long. Trimming pared 1 base from V and 7 bases from J, leaving 8 bases between. CDR3 coding DNA: TGTGCCTGGAGTGAAGCGCGGCAGCCCCAGCATTTT. Protein: CAWSEARQPQHF.